Reported below is one T cell receptor (beta chain). Its antigen remains unidentified. The sample belongs to a study of a mutant IDH1 vaccine in newly diagnosed glioma. Study-level information: The study started vaccination 4-6 weeks after radiotherapy alone, or with temozolomide cycles.

Broader study findings: Among all patients, vaccine-induced immune responses occurred in around 95%.

Sample time point: week 35, safety follow-up. One vaccine dose held 300 ug of mutant IDH1 20-mer peptide and came with topical imiquimod. CDR3 size: 12 residues. Germline assignment: CDR1 SGHAT and CDR2 FQNNGV. The V and J ends lost 5 bases and 2 bases respectively, with 7 bases between them. Assay used: immunoSEQ multiplex PCR; TCRdb lists only in-frame clones, some missing. The sample records around 32,000 clones, about four fifths being singletons. The receptor comes from a woman aged 18 to 35 with glioma. This specimen was PBMCs, taken from a glioma patient whose treatment included an IDH1 peptide vaccine. This sequence joins TRBV11-2 and TRBJ2-7; the D gene is possibly TRBD2 (5 bases). The CDR3 DNA is TGTGCCAGCAGCACCGGGACCTACGAGCAGTACTTC. Translated, it gives CASSTGTYEQYF.